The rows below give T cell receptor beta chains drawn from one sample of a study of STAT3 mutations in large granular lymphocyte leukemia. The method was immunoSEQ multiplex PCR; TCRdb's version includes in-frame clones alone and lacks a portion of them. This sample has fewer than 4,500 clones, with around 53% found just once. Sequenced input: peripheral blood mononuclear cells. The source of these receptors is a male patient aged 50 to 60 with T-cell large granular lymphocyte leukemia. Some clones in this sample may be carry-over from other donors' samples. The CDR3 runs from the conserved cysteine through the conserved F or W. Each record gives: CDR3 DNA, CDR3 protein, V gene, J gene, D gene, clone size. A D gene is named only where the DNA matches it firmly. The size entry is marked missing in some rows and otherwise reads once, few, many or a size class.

CDR3nt: NA; CDR3aa: CASSLDKATEQYF; v_gene: TRBV27; j_gene: TRBJ2-7; d_gene: NA; abundance: few
CDR3nt: TGTGCCAGCAGCTCGGACGGGGGATACAATGAGCAGTTCTTC; CDR3aa: CASSSDGGYNEQFF; v_gene: TRBV5-6; j_gene: TRBJ2-1; d_gene: NA; abundance: NA
CDR3nt: TGTGCCAGCAGCTTAGTGTCAGGGCAAGAGACCCAGTACTTC; CDR3aa: CASSLVSGQETQYF; v_gene: TRBV7-9; j_gene: TRBJ2-5; d_gene: NA; abundance: NA
CDR3nt: TGTGCCAGCAGCTTAGTGGGAACCAAAAACATTCAGTACTTC; CDR3aa: CASSLVGTKNIQYF; v_gene: TRBV7-8; j_gene: TRBJ2-4; d_gene: NA; abundance: NA
CDR3nt: TGTGCCAGCAGCTTGGAGGACCGCTACGAGCAGTACTTC; CDR3aa: CASSLEDRYEQYF; v_gene: TRBV7-9; j_gene: TRBJ2-7; d_gene: NA; abundance: NA
CDR3nt: TGTGCCAGCAGCTTGGCGCAGATCACCTACGAGCAGTACTTC; CDR3aa: CASSLAQITYEQYF; v_gene: TRBV5-6; j_gene: TRBJ2-7; d_gene: NA; abundance: NA
CDR3nt: TGTGCCATCAGTGAGTCAAACGGAAGATACGAGCAGTACTTC; CDR3aa: CAISESNGRYEQYF; v_gene: TRBV10-3; j_gene: TRBJ2-7; d_gene: NA; abundance: NA
CDR3nt: TGCGCCAGCAGCTGGACGGGGGTCGATGAGCAGTTCTTC; CDR3aa: CASSWTGVDEQFF; v_gene: TRBV5-1; j_gene: TRBJ2-1; d_gene: NA; abundance: NA
CDR3nt: TGCGCCAGCAGCCCGGACAGGGCGACCTACGAGCAGTACTTC; CDR3aa: CASSPDRATYEQYF; v_gene: TRBV5-1; j_gene: TRBJ2-7; d_gene: TRBD1; abundance: NA
CDR3nt: TGCGCCAGCAGCGGAGGGACAGGGTCGGGTGAAAAACTGTTTTTT; CDR3aa: CASSGGTGSGEKLFF; v_gene: TRBV5-1; j_gene: TRBJ1-4; d_gene: TRBD1; abundance: NA
CDR3nt: TGTGCCAGCAGCTTCGGGGGTTCGGGAGGCCCATCCGAGCAGTACTTC; CDR3aa: CASSFGGSGGPSEQYF; v_gene: TRBV11-1; j_gene: TRBJ2-7; d_gene: TRBD2; abundance: once
CDR3nt: TGCAGCGTTGAACTAGCGGGAGGTGTGGGTACGCAGTATTTT; CDR3aa: CSVELAGGVGTQYF; v_gene: TRBV29-1; j_gene: TRBJ2-3; d_gene: TRBD2; abundance: NA
CDR3nt: TGCGCCAGCAGCCATGCTACGACAGGGGGCTATGGCTACACCTTC; CDR3aa: CASSHATTGGYGYTF; v_gene: TRBV4-1; j_gene: TRBJ1-2; d_gene: TRBD1; abundance: few
CDR3nt: TGTGCCAGCAGCTACCCAGGGGTAGGCTACGAGCAGTACTTC; CDR3aa: CASSYPGVGYEQYF; v_gene: TRBV5-4; j_gene: TRBJ2-7; d_gene: NA; abundance: NA
CDR3nt: TGCGCCAGCAGCTTGGCCGGGCGGCTGGATGAAAAACTGTTTTTT; CDR3aa: CASSLAGRLDEKLFF; v_gene: TRBV5-1; j_gene: TRBJ1-4; d_gene: NA; abundance: NA
CDR3nt: TGTGCCAGCAGCTTCTCTCGGGGGAACACTGAAGCTTTCTTT; CDR3aa: CASSFSRGNTEAFF; v_gene: TRBV7-8; j_gene: TRBJ1-1; d_gene: NA; abundance: few
CDR3nt: TGTGCCTGGAGTGTAGTCAGGGAGACCCAGTACTTC; CDR3aa: CAWSVVRETQYF; v_gene: TRBV30; j_gene: TRBJ2-5; d_gene: NA; abundance: NA
CDR3nt: TGTGCCAGCAGCTCTAGCGGTCTCAGGACTGATACGCAGTATTTT; CDR3aa: CASSSSGLRTDTQYF; v_gene: TRBV7-3; j_gene: TRBJ2-3; d_gene: TRBD2; abundance: once
CDR3nt: TGTGCCAGCAGCGTAGATCGAAGCGGGAGAATACACGAGCAGTACTTC; CDR3aa: CASSVDRSGRIHEQYF; v_gene: TRBV9; j_gene: TRBJ2-7; d_gene: TRBD2; abundance: NA
CDR3nt: TGTGCCAGCTCACCACCGACTTCCTACGAGCAGTACTTC; CDR3aa: CASSPPTSYEQYF; v_gene: TRBV18; j_gene: TRBJ2-7; d_gene: NA; abundance: NA
CDR3nt: TGCGCCAGCAGCTTTAGCGGGCGTCCGGGCACCGGGGAGCTGTTTTTT; CDR3aa: CASSFSGRPGTGELFF; v_gene: TRBV5-1; j_gene: TRBJ2-2; d_gene: TRBD2; abundance: NA
CDR3nt: TGCAGCGTTGAAGGGGGTAACATTCAGTACTTC; CDR3aa: CSVEGGNIQYF; v_gene: TRBV29-1; j_gene: TRBJ2-4; d_gene: NA; abundance: NA
CDR3nt: TGTGCCAGCAGTTTAAGTAGCCTAGCGGGATCCTACGAGCAGTACTTC; CDR3aa: CASSLSSLAGSYEQYF; v_gene: TRBV27; j_gene: TRBJ2-7; d_gene: TRBD2; abundance: NA
CDR3nt: TGTGCCAGCAGCTTCTCGGACAGCAATCAGCCCCAGCATTTT; CDR3aa: CASSFSDSNQPQHF; v_gene: TRBV7-9; j_gene: TRBJ1-5; d_gene: NA; abundance: NA
CDR3nt: TGCGCCAGCAGCTTGGCCGGGGTGATGGCATCCTACGAGCAGTACTTC; CDR3aa: CASSLAGVMASYEQYF; v_gene: TRBV5-1; j_gene: TRBJ2-7; d_gene: NA; abundance: NA
CDR3nt: TGTGCCAGCAGTTACTCCCGGGACTTAGCCTACGAGCAGTACTTC; CDR3aa: CASSYSRDLAYEQYF; v_gene: TRBV27; j_gene: TRBJ2-7; d_gene: NA; abundance: NA
CDR3nt: TGTGCCAGCAGTTCCAGGGTCAGGGAGCAGTTCTTC; CDR3aa: CASSSRVREQFF; v_gene: TRBV27; j_gene: TRBJ2-1; d_gene: NA; abundance: NA
CDR3nt: TGTGCCTGGAGTGGAGAGATTGAAAAACTGTTTTTT; CDR3aa: CAWSGEIEKLFF; v_gene: TRBV30; j_gene: TRBJ1-4; d_gene: NA; abundance: NA
CDR3nt: TGTGCCAGCAGTTACGGCCTAGCGGGAGGGCCCGACATTCAGTACTTC; CDR3aa: CASSYGLAGGPDIQYF; v_gene: TRBV6-6; j_gene: TRBJ2-4; d_gene: TRBD2; abundance: NA
CDR3nt: TGCAGCATCCGGACAGGCGAGCAGTACTTC; CDR3aa: CSIRTGEQYF; v_gene: TRBV29-1; j_gene: TRBJ2-7; d_gene: TRBD1; abundance: NA
CDR3nt: TGCGCCAGCAGCCCGGACGGAGGACCCTACGAGCAGTACTTC; CDR3aa: CASSPDGGPYEQYF; v_gene: TRBV5-1; j_gene: TRBJ2-7; d_gene: NA; abundance: NA
CDR3nt: TGCGCCAGCAGCCATCAGATCGAGCTCCTCTACGAGCAGTACTTC; CDR3aa: CASSHQIELLYEQYF; v_gene: TRBV4-1; j_gene: TRBJ2-7; d_gene: NA; abundance: few
CDR3nt: TGTGCCAGCTCACCGGGGACAGCTCGAGAGACCCAGTACTTC; CDR3aa: CASSPGTARETQYF; v_gene: TRBV18; j_gene: TRBJ2-5; d_gene: TRBD1; abundance: NA
CDR3nt: TGCGCCAGCAGCGGGGGACAGGACTCCTACGAGCAGTACTTC; CDR3aa: CASSGGQDSYEQYF; v_gene: TRBV5-1; j_gene: TRBJ2-7; d_gene: TRBD1; abundance: NA
CDR3nt: TGTGCCAGCAGCGTCGACTCGTACAATGAGCAGTTCTTC; CDR3aa: CASSVDSYNEQFF; v_gene: TRBV9; j_gene: TRBJ2-1; d_gene: NA; abundance: NA
CDR3nt: TGCGCCAGCAGCTTCGGCGGGATGGAGGACGAGCAGTACTTC; CDR3aa: CASSFGGMEDEQYF; v_gene: TRBV5-1; j_gene: TRBJ2-7; d_gene: NA; abundance: NA
CDR3nt: TGCAGCGCTGGGGTGGGGGACTCCTACGAGCAGTACTTC; CDR3aa: CSAGVGDSYEQYF; v_gene: TRBV29-1; j_gene: TRBJ2-7; d_gene: NA; abundance: NA
CDR3nt: TGTGCCAGCTCACCCCGGGGGGATGAGCAGTTCTTC; CDR3aa: CASSPRGDEQFF; v_gene: TRBV18; j_gene: TRBJ2-1; d_gene: TRBD2; abundance: NA
CDR3nt: TGTGCCAGCAGCTTAGGTAGTTACGAGCAGTACTTC; CDR3aa: CASSLGSYEQYF; v_gene: TRBV7-9; j_gene: TRBJ2-7; d_gene: NA; abundance: NA
CDR3nt: TGTGCCAGCAGCTTAGTTCAGGGTGATGGCTACACCTTC; CDR3aa: CASSLVQGDGYTF; v_gene: TRBV7-9; j_gene: TRBJ1-2; d_gene: NA; abundance: few
CDR3nt: TGCGCCAGCAGCTTGGCCCGGGGTGCGCGCGTCGGCACAGATACGCAGTATTTT; CDR3aa: CASSLARGARVGTDTQYF; v_gene: TRBV5-1; j_gene: TRBJ2-3; d_gene: NA; abundance: NA
CDR3nt: TGTGCCTGGGGAACATGGACCGATTCCTACGAGCAGTACTTC; CDR3aa: CAWGTWTDSYEQYF; v_gene: TRBV30; j_gene: TRBJ2-7; d_gene: NA; abundance: NA
CDR3nt: TGTGCCAGCAGTTTTACGGTGCTAGGGGGGCAAGGGGAGACCCAGTACTTC; CDR3aa: CASSFTVLGGQGETQYF; v_gene: TRBV27; j_gene: TRBJ2-5; d_gene: NA; abundance: NA
CDR3nt: TGTGCCAGCAGCTTAGATGAGTACAATGAGCAGTTCTTC; CDR3aa: CASSLDEYNEQFF; v_gene: TRBV7-6; j_gene: TRBJ2-1; d_gene: NA; abundance: few
CDR3nt: TGTGCCAGCACCGAAAGGTCCTCCTACGAGCAGTACTTC; CDR3aa: CASTERSSYEQYF; v_gene: TRBV6-1; j_gene: TRBJ2-7; d_gene: NA; abundance: NA
CDR3nt: TGTGCCAGCAGTTTAGTGCGGGTTACCTACAATGAGCAGTTCTTC; CDR3aa: CASSLVRVTYNEQFF; v_gene: TRBV27; j_gene: TRBJ2-1; d_gene: NA; abundance: NA
CDR3nt: TGTGCCAGCAGCAGCGCGGGAGCCGGAAACACCATATATTTT; CDR3aa: CASSSAGAGNTIYF; v_gene: TRBV7-9; j_gene: TRBJ1-3; d_gene: NA; abundance: few
CDR3nt: TGCGCCAGCAGCTTGGGGGGATTGACAAGTCAGCCCCAGCATTTT; CDR3aa: CASSLGGLTSQPQHF; v_gene: TRBV5-1; j_gene: TRBJ1-5; d_gene: NA; abundance: NA
CDR3nt: TGTGCCAGCAGCTTAGTTTCTGGCGGGTTTTGGGCAGGGACCTACGAGCAGTACTTC; CDR3aa: CASSLVSGGFWAGTYEQYF; v_gene: TRBV7-9; j_gene: TRBJ2-7; d_gene: NA; abundance: few
CDR3nt: TGTGCCTGGAGTGAGGGCCCCTACGAGCAGTACTTC; CDR3aa: CAWSEGPYEQYF; v_gene: TRBV30; j_gene: TRBJ2-7; d_gene: NA; abundance: NA
CDR3nt: TGTGCCACCGGGACTAGCGGGATCGAGCAGTACTTC; CDR3aa: CATGTSGIEQYF; v_gene: TRBV27; j_gene: TRBJ2-7; d_gene: TRBD2; abundance: NA
CDR3nt: TGCAGCGTTTCCGGGACAGGGGGGGAAGAGCAGTACTTC; CDR3aa: CSVSGTGGEEQYF; v_gene: TRBV29-1; j_gene: TRBJ2-7; d_gene: TRBD1; abundance: NA
CDR3nt: TGTGCCTGGAGTGTTACGGCTAGCGGAGTGCAGTTCTTC; CDR3aa: CAWSVTASGVQFF; v_gene: TRBV30; j_gene: TRBJ2-1; d_gene: TRBD2; abundance: NA
CDR3nt: TGTGCCAGCAGTGGACTAGCGGGAGGTCGGTACTTC; CDR3aa: CASSGLAGGRYF; v_gene: TRBV6-1; j_gene: TRBJ2-7; d_gene: TRBD2; abundance: NA
CDR3nt: TGTGCCAGTAGTGGCTACTACGAGCAGTACTTC; CDR3aa: CASSGYYEQYF; v_gene: TRBV19; j_gene: TRBJ2-7; d_gene: NA; abundance: NA
CDR3nt: TGTGCCAGCAGTTTTGTCCAGATAGACGGCTATGGCTACACCTTC; CDR3aa: CASSFVQIDGYGYTF; v_gene: TRBV28; j_gene: TRBJ1-2; d_gene: NA; abundance: medium-sized
CDR3nt: TGTGCCAGTTCCGCGGGCCGAGTCTGGGGCTACACCTTC; CDR3aa: CASSAGRVWGYTF; v_gene: TRBV6-5; j_gene: TRBJ1-2; d_gene: NA; abundance: NA
CDR3nt: TGTGCCAGCTCTCCGGACAGGGACTATGGCTACACCTTC; CDR3aa: CASSPDRDYGYTF; v_gene: TRBV18; j_gene: TRBJ1-2; d_gene: TRBD1; abundance: few
CDR3nt: TGCAGCGCCGTACGGGACACCTCCTACGAGCAGTACTTC; CDR3aa: CSAVRDTSYEQYF; v_gene: TRBV29-1; j_gene: TRBJ2-7; d_gene: NA; abundance: NA